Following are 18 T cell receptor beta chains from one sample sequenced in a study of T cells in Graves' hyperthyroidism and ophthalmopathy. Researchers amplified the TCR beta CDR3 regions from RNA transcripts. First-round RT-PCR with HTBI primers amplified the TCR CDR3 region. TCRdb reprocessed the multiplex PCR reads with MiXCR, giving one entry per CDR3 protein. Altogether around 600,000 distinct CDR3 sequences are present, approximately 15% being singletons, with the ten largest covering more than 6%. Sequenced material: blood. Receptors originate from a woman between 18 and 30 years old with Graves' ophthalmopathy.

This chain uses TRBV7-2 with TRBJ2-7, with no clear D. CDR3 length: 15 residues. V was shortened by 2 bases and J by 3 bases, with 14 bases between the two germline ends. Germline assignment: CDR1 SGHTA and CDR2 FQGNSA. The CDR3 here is CASSLRHDFLYEQYF. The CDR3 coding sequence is TGTGCCAGCAGCTTAAGGCATGACTTCCTCTACGAGCAGTACTTC.

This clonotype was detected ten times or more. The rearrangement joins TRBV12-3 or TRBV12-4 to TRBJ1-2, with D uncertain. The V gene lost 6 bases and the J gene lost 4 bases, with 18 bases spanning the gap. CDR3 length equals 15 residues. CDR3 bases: TGTGCCAGCAGCCCAGGCAGCGGGAGTAGCTATGGCTACACCTTC. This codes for CASSPGSGSSYGYTF.

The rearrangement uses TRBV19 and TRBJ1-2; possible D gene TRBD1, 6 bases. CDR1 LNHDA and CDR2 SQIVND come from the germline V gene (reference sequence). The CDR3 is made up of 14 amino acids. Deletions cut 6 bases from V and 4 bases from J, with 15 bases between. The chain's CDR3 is CASRRAGTTYGYTF. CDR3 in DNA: TGTGCCAGTAGAAGAGCCGGGACAACCTATGGCTACACCTTC.

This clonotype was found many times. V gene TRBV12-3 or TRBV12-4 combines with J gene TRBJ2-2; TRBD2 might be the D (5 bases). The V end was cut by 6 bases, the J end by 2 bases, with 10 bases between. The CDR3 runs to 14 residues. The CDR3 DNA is TGTGCCAGCAGCCGTAGCGCCAACACCGGGGAGCTGTTTTTT. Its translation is CASSRSANTGELFF.

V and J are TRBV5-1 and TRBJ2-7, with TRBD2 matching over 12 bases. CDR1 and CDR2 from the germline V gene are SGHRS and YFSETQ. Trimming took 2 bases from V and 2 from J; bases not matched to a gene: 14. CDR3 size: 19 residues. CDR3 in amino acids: CASSLGLTSGRGGAYEQYF. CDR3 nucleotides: TGCGCCAGCAGCTTAGGACTGACTAGCGGGAGAGGTGGGGCCTACGAGCAGTACTTC.

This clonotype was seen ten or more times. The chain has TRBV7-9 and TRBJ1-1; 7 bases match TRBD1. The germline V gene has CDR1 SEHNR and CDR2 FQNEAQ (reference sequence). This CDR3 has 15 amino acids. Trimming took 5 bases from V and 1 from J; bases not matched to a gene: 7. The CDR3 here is CASSPNRGWNTEAFF. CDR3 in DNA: TGTGCCAGCAGCCCAAACAGGGGATGGAACACTGAAGCTTTCTTT.

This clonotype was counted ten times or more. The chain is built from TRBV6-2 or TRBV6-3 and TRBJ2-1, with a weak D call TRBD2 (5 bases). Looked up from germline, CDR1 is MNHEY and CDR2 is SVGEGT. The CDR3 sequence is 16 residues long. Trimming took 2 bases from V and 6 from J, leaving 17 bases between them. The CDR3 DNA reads TGTGCCAGCAGTTACGACTCTGGGAGAGAAGGCAATGAGCAGTTCTTC. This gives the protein CASSYDSGREGNEQFF.

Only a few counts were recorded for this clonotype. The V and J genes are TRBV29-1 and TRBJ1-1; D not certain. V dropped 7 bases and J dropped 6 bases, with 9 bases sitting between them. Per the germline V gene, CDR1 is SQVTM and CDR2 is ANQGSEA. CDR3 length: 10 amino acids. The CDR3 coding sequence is TGCAGCGGCGAGACATCTGAAGCTTTCTTT. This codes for CSGETSEAFF. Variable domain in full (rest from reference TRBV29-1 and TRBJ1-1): SAVISQKPSRDICQRGTSLTIQCQVDSQVTMMFWYRQQPGQSLTLIATANQGSEATYESGFVIDKFPISRPNLTFSTLTVSNMSPEDSSIYLCSGETSEAFFGQGTRLTVV.

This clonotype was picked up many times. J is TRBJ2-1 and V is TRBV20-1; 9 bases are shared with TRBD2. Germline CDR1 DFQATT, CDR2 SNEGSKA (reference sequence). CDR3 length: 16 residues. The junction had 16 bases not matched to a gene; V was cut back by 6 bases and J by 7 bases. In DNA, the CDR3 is TGCAGTGCCGGTACACCCGCGGGAGGGCCTGGGAATGAGCAGTTCTTC. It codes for CSAGTPAGGPGNEQFF.

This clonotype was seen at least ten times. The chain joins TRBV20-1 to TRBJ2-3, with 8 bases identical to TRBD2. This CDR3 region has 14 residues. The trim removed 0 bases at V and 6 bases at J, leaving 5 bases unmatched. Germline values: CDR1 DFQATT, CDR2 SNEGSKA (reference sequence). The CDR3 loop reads CSAREAGGGDTQYF. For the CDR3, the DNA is TGCAGTGCTAGAGAGGCGGGAGGAGGGGATACGCAGTATTTT.

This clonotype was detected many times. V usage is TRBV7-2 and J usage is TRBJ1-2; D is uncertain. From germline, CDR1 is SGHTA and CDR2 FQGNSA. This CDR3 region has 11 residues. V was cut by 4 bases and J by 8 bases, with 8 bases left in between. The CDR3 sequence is CASSSTEGYTF. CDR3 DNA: TGTGCCAGCAGCTCCACCGAGGGCTACACCTTC. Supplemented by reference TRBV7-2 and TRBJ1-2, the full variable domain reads GAGVSQSPSNKVTEKGKDVELRCDPISGHTALYWYRQSLGQGLEFLIYFQGNSAPDKSGLPSDRFSAERTGGSVSTLTIQRTQQEDSAVYLCASSSTEGYTFGSGTRLTVV.

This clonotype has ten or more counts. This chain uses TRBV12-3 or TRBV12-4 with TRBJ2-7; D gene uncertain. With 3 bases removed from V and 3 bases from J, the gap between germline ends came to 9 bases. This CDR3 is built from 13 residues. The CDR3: CASSFANSYEQYF. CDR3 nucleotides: TGTGCCAGCAGTTTCGCCAACAGCTACGAGCAGTACTTC.

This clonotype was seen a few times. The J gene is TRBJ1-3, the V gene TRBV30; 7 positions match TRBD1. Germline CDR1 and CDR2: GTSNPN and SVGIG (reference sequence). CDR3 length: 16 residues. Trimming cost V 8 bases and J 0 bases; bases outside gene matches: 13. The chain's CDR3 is CATRRGTVTSGNTIYF. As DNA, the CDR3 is TGTGCCACCCGGAGGGGGACAGTGACCTCTGGAAACACCATATATTTT.

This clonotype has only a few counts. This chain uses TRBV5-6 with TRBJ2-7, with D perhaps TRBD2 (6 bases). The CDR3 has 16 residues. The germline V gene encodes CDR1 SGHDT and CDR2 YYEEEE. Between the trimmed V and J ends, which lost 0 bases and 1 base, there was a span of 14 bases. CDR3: CASSLGVGRTSYEQYF. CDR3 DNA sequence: TGTGCCAGCAGCTTGGGTGTGGGGAGGACATCCTACGAGCAGTACTTC.

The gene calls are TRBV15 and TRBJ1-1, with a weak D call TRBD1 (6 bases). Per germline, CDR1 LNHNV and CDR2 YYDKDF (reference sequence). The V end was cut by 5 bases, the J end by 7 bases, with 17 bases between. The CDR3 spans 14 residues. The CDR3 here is CATSPRGRGIEAFF. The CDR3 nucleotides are TGTGCCACCAGCCCCCGGGGGAGGGGGATTGAAGCTTTCTTT.

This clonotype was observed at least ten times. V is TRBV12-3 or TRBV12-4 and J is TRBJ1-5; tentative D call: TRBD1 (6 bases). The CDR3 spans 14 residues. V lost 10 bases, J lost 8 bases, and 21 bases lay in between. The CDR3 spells CATTTYDPGEPQHF. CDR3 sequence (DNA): TGTGCCACAACCACGTACGATCCAGGGGAGCCCCAGCATTTT.

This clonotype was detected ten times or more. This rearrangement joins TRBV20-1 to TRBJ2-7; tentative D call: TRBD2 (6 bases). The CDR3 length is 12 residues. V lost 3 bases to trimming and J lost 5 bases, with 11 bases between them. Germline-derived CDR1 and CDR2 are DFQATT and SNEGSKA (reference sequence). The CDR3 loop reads CSASGGFHEQYF. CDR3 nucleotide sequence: TGCAGTGCTAGTGGGGGGTTCCACGAGCAGTACTTC.

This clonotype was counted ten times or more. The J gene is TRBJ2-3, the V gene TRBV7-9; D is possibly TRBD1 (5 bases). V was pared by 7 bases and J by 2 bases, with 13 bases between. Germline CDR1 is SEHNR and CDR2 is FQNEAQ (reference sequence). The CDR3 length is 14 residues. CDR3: CASIQDTNTDTQYF. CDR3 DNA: TGTGCCAGCATCCAGGACACGAACACAGATACGCAGTATTTT.